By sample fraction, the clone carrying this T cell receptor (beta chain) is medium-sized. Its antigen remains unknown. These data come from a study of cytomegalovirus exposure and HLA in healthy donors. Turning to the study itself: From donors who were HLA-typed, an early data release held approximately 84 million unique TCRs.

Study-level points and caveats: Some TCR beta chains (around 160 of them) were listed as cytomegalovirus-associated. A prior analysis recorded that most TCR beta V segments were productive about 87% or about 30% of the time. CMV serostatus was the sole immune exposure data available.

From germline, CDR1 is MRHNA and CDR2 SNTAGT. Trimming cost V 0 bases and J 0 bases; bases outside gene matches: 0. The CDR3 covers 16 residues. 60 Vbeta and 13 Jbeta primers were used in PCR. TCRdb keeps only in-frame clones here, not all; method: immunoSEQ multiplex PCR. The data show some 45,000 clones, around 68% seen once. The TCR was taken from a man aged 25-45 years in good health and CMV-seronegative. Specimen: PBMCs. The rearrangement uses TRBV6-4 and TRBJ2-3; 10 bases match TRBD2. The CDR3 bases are TGTGCCAGCAGTGACTCGACTAGCGGGAGCACAGATACGCAGTATTTT. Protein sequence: CASSDSTSGSTDTQYF.